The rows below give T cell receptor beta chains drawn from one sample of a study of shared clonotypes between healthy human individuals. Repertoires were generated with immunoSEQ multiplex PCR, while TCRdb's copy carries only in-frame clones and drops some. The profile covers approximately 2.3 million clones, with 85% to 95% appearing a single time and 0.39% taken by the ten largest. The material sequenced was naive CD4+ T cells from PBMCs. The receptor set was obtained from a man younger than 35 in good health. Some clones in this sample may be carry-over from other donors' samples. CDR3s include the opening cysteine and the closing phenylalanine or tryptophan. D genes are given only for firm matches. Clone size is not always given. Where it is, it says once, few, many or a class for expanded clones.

TGTGCCATCAGAGAAGGGAGGGGCTCCTACGAGCAGTACTTC	CAIREGRGSYEQYF	TRBJ2-7	TRBD2	TRBV10-3	.
TGTGCCAGCAGCTTAGGGGTTCGTACAGGGGGAGACACTGAAGCTTTCTTT	CASSLGVRTGGDTEAFF	TRBJ1-1	TRBD1	TRBV7-6	.
TGCAGCGTCGCGAATGTGTTCAATCAGCCCCAGCATTTT	CSVANVFNQPQHF	TRBJ1-5	.	TRBV29-1	few
TGTGCCAGTAGTATCTGGGGACTAGCGGGAGAGTACGAGCAGTACTTC	CASSIWGLAGEYEQYF	TRBJ2-7	TRBD2	TRBV19	.
TGTGCCAGCAGCTTATTGGGCAGCTCCTACAATGAGCAGTTCTTC	CASSLLGSSYNEQFF	TRBJ2-1	.	TRBV7-3	.
TGCGCCAGCAGCACGACAGTCCAAGAGACCCAGTACTTC	CASSTTVQETQYF	TRBJ2-5	.	TRBV5-1	few
TGTGCCAGCAGCCAGGCGAGGGGACTAGCGGGGGGCAATGAGCAGTTCTTC	CASSQARGLAGGNEQFF	TRBJ2-1	TRBD2	TRBV4-2	once
TGTGCCTGGAGGCAACCGGGACAGCCAACTGGAAACACCATATATTTT	CAWRQPGQPTGNTIYF	TRBJ1-3	TRBD1	TRBV30	.
TGTGCTAGTGGTTTGGCTAGGGAGGGGATAGGCAGGGAGACCTCTGAAGCTTTCTTT	CASGLAREGIGRETSEAFF	TRBJ1-1	.	TRBV12-5	.
TGTGCCAGCAAGGGTGTGTACACTGAAGCTTTCTTT	CASKGVYTEAFF	TRBJ1-1	.	TRBV14	.
TGTGCTAGTGGTTTAGGGGGCAACACTGAAGCTTTCTTT	CASGLGGNTEAFF	TRBJ1-1	TRBD1	TRBV12-5	.
TGTGCCAGCAGCACTAGGACAGGGTATTTGACTGAAGCTTTCTTT	CASSTRTGYLTEAFF	TRBJ1-1	TRBD1	TRBV5-5	.
TGCGCCAGCAGCCGAGTACAGGGTGCGGACACTGAAGCTTTCTTT	CASSRVQGADTEAFF	TRBJ1-1	.	TRBV4-1	few
TGTGCCAGCAGGGGTTTGGGGGGGACCGGGGAGCTGTTTTTT	CASRGLGGTGELFF	TRBJ2-2	TRBD2	TRBV27	.
TGTGCCAGCAGCGGGCCGAACACTGAAGCTTTCTTT	CASSGPNTEAFF	TRBJ1-1	.	TRBV9	few
TGTGCCAGTAGTATAGGGGAGGGCAGACGGCTGAACGAGCAGTACTTC	CASSIGEGRRLNEQYF	TRBJ2-7	TRBD2	TRBV19	once
TGTGCCAGCAGTTTATCAATGGCAAAACATAGCAATCAGCCCCAGCATTTT	CASSLSMAKHSNQPQHF	TRBJ1-5	.	TRBV28	.
TGTGCCGCCCACGGGGGGAGCAACTCTGGGGCCAACGTCCTGACTTTC	CAAHGGSNSGANVLTF	TRBJ2-6	TRBD2	TRBV6-7	once
TGTGCCAGCTCACTACTAAAGACCGGGGAGCTGTTTTTT	CASSLLKTGELFF	TRBJ2-2	.	TRBV18	.
TGTGCCAGCAGTTTGCAGGGGGACTTGTACGAGCAGTACTTC	CASSLQGDLYEQYF	TRBJ2-7	.	TRBV6-6	.
TGTGCCAGCACCCTCAGTGAGGGACACCATCCAACTGAAAAACTGTTTTTT	CASTLSEGHHPTEKLFF	TRBJ1-4	.	TRBV28	.
TGTGCCAGTAGTACTTGGTTGGGACGGCATAATGAAAAACTGTTTTTT	CASSTWLGRHNEKLFF	TRBJ1-4	.	TRBV19	.
TGTGCCAGCAGCGTAGGAGCTAGTGTGGAATACGAGCAGTACTTC	CASSVGASVEYEQYF	TRBJ2-7	.	TRBV9	.
TGCGCCAGCAGCTCTCCCAGTAGGGGAAGCACAGATACGCAGTATTTT	CASSSPSRGSTDTQYF	TRBJ2-3	.	TRBV5-1	.
TGTGCCAGCAGTTTAGACCTCACAGATACGCAGTATTTT	CASSLDLTDTQYF	TRBJ2-3	.	TRBV27	.
TGTGCCAGCAGCTTATTCACGACTGTAGGGACTGAAGCTTTCTTT	CASSLFTTVGTEAFF	TRBJ1-1	.	TRBV11-2	few
TGTGCCAGCAGCTTTTCAGGACAGAACTATGGCTACACCTTC	CASSFSGQNYGYTF	TRBJ1-2	.	TRBV7-9	.
TGTGCCAGCAGCGTGGACATTCCCTACAATGAGCAGTTCTTC	CASSVDIPYNEQFF	TRBJ2-1	.	TRBV9	.
TGTGCCAGCAGAGAACTAGCCGCCAGCTCCTACGAGCAGTACTTC	CASRELAASSYEQYF	TRBJ2-7	.	TRBV27	.
TGCGCCAGCAGCCAAGATCCAGGGTTTGGCGGCTACACCTTC	CASSQDPGFGGYTF	TRBJ1-2	.	TRBV4-3	.
TGTGCCAGTAGTGTCGCTCCGAACACTGAAGCTTTCTTT	CASSVAPNTEAFF	TRBJ1-1	.	TRBV19	.
TGTGCCAGCTCACCATCCCTGGGAGGAACCTCTGGAAACACCATATATTTT	CASSPSLGGTSGNTIYF	TRBJ1-3	.	TRBV18	.
TGTGCCAGCAGCCCCCGGGGGCCCACAGATACGCAGTATTTT	CASSPRGPTDTQYF	TRBJ2-3	.	TRBV9	.
TGTGCCAGCAGCCGGGACATCTATGGCTACACCTTC	CASSRDIYGYTF	TRBJ1-2	.	TRBV4-2	.
TGCGCCAGCAGCTTGGTTAAGGATACGCAGTATTTT	CASSLVKDTQYF	TRBJ2-3	.	TRBV5-1	.
TGCGCCAGCAGCCAAGATAGGGCGACTAGCGGGCACTCCTACGAGCAGTACTTC	CASSQDRATSGHSYEQYF	TRBJ2-7	TRBD2	TRBV4-3	.
TGCGCCAGCAGCTTGGAAGGGACAACCCAAGAGACCCAGTACTTC	CASSLEGTTQETQYF	TRBJ2-5	.	TRBV5-1	once
TGTGCCAGCAGCCTGTCCGAGGAGCAGTACTTC	CASSLSEEQYF	TRBJ2-7	.	TRBV5-6	once
TGTGCCAGCAGTTACTCGGGGACAGCGGCGGGGGAAGCTTTCTTT	CASSYSGTAAGEAFF	TRBJ1-1	TRBD1	TRBV6-6	once
TGTGCCAGCAGTTTATCCGGGTACCAGCCCCAGCATTTT	CASSLSGYQPQHF	TRBJ1-5	.	TRBV28	.
TGCAGCGTGACCAGGAACACTGAAGCTTTCTTT	CSVTRNTEAFF	TRBJ1-1	.	TRBV29-1	.
TGTGCCAGCAGTACCCCAGGGACGGGCAATGAGCAGTTCTTC	CASSTPGTGNEQFF	TRBJ2-1	.	TRBV28	.
TGTGCCAGCAGCCCCTCGGGACTAGCGGGCTTAAAGACCTACGAGCAGTACTTC	CASSPSGLAGLKTYEQYF	TRBJ2-7	TRBD2	TRBV9	.
TGTGCCAGCTACCGGGACCGGCTACCTGGTCGGGGTGGCTACACCTTC	CASYRDRLPGRGGYTF	TRBJ1-2	.	TRBV5-8	.
TGTGCCAGCAGCCAATCCAGCGCCCGCTCTGGAAACACCATATATTTT	CASSQSSARSGNTIYF	TRBJ1-3	.	TRBV16	.
TGTGCCAGCAGGACAGCACTCGACTCCTACGAGCAGTACTTC	CASRTALDSYEQYF	TRBJ2-7	.	TRBV2	once
TGTGCCAGCAGCCCAGGGGGGGGGAACACTGAAGCTTTCTTT	CASSPGGGNTEAFF	TRBJ1-1	TRBD1	TRBV6-5	.